These T cell receptor beta chains were read from a single sample in a study of blood T cells in healthy people across ages. TCRdb passed the 5' RACE reads through MiXCR, listing each CDR3 protein once. The sample has about 650,000 distinct CDR3 sequences; 32% are singletons. The material sequenced was blood. These TCRs come from an elderly woman in good health. The CDR3 runs from the conserved cysteine through the conserved F or W. D genes are given only for firm matches. Only some rows state a clone size, as once, few, many or a class for expanded clones.

j_call: TRBJ2-5; v_call: TRBV4-1; d_call: TRBD2; clone_size: few; cdr3_aa: CASSQDASGLTSEQYF; cdr3_nt: TGCGCCAGCAGCCAAGATGCTAGCGGCCTAACCAGTGAGCAGTACTTC
j_call: TRBJ1-1; v_call: TRBV4-2; d_call: -; clone_size: many; cdr3_aa: CASSQEVDTEAFF; cdr3_nt: TGTGCCAGCAGCCAAGAAGTCGACACTGAAGCTTTCTTT
j_call: TRBJ2-1; v_call: TRBV7-3; d_call: TRBD2; clone_size: many; cdr3_aa: CASSPVVLAGGKGSYNEQFF; cdr3_nt: TGTGCCAGCAGCCCGGTCGTATTAGCGGGGGGCAAGGGGTCCTACAATGAGCAGTTCTTC
j_call: TRBJ2-7; v_call: TRBV28; d_call: -; clone_size: -; cdr3_aa: CASSLFPRGYEQYF; cdr3_nt: TGTGCCAGCAGTTTATTTCCTAGGGGTTACGAGCAGTACTTC
j_call: TRBJ1-1; v_call: TRBV7-3; d_call: -; clone_size: few; cdr3_aa: CASSLEDKNTEAFF; cdr3_nt: TGTGCCAGCAGCTTAGAGGACAAGAACACTGAAGCTTTCTTT
j_call: TRBJ1-5; v_call: TRBV12-3/TRBV12-4; d_call: TRBD1; clone_size: many; cdr3_aa: CASSLSRGNNQPQHF; cdr3_nt: TGTGCCAGCAGTTTATCCAGGGGGAACAATCAGCCCCAGCATTTT
j_call: TRBJ2-1; v_call: TRBV7-2; d_call: -; clone_size: many; cdr3_aa: CASSSDHSNEQFF; cdr3_nt: TGTGCCAGCAGCTCGGACCATTCCAATGAGCAGTTCTTC
j_call: TRBJ2-7; v_call: TRBV5-1; d_call: -; clone_size: many; cdr3_aa: CASSLDGTYEQYF; cdr3_nt: TGCGCCAGCAGCTTGGACGGAACCTACGAGCAGTACTTC
j_call: TRBJ2-7; v_call: TRBV29-1; d_call: -; clone_size: many; cdr3_aa: CSVAILGGFEQYF; cdr3_nt: TGCAGCGTTGCCATTCTAGGGGGGTTCGAGCAGTACTTC
j_call: TRBJ2-5; v_call: TRBV20-1; d_call: TRBD1; clone_size: many; cdr3_aa: CSARSDRVGETQYF; cdr3_nt: TGCAGTGCTAGATCTGACAGGGTAGGAGAGACCCAGTACTTC
j_call: TRBJ2-5; v_call: TRBV7-6; d_call: -; clone_size: many; cdr3_aa: CASSFGGPDQYF; cdr3_nt: TGTGCCAGCAGCTTCGGGGGGCCGGACCAGTACTTC
j_call: TRBJ2-5; v_call: TRBV5-1; d_call: TRBD1; clone_size: -; cdr3_aa: CASSSRGGIETQYF; cdr3_nt: TGCGCCAGCAGCTCCCGAGGGGGCATAGAGACCCAGTACTTC
j_call: TRBJ1-1; v_call: TRBV5-1; d_call: -; clone_size: -; cdr3_aa: CASSFDLRNTEAFF; cdr3_nt: TGCGCCAGCAGCTTCGACCTGAGGAACACTGAAGCTTTCTTT
j_call: TRBJ2-2; v_call: TRBV7-2; d_call: -; clone_size: -; cdr3_aa: CASSYDGTGELFF; cdr3_nt: TGTGCCAGCAGCTACGATGGGACCGGGGAGCTGTTTTTT
j_call: TRBJ2-2; v_call: TRBV11-2; d_call: -; clone_size: -; cdr3_aa: CASSSFGGLTNTGELFF; cdr3_nt: TGTGCCAGCAGCTCTTTTGGGGGACTTACGAACACCGGGGAGCTGTTTTTT
j_call: TRBJ2-5; v_call: TRBV3-1; d_call: TRBD2; clone_size: -; cdr3_aa: CASSQRGGLAGVETQYF; cdr3_nt: TGTGCCAGCAGCCAACGGGGGGGACTAGCGGGGGTGGAGACCCAGTACTTC
j_call: TRBJ2-1; v_call: TRBV4-1; d_call: TRBD2; clone_size: -; cdr3_aa: CASSSPGREVNEQFF; cdr3_nt: TGCGCCAGCAGCAGCCCGGGGAGGGAGGTTAATGAGCAGTTCTTC
j_call: TRBJ2-2; v_call: TRBV7-3; d_call: -; clone_size: -; cdr3_aa: CASSLNGGPGELFF; cdr3_nt: TGTGCCAGCAGCTTAAACGGGGGGCCCGGGGAGCTGTTTTTT
j_call: TRBJ2-7; v_call: TRBV28; d_call: TRBD1; clone_size: many; cdr3_aa: CASSSRDRIYEQYF; cdr3_nt: TGTGCCAGCAGTTCCCGGGACAGGATCTACGAGCAGTACTTC
j_call: TRBJ1-2; v_call: TRBV11-2; d_call: -; clone_size: many; cdr3_aa: CASSSWTVDYGYTF; cdr3_nt: TGTGCCAGCAGCTCCTGGACAGTTGACTATGGCTACACCTTC
j_call: TRBJ1-6; v_call: TRBV6-1; d_call: TRBD1; clone_size: few; cdr3_aa: CASSGATGGSPLHF; cdr3_nt: TGTGCCAGCAGTGGGGCGACAGGGGGTTCACCCCTCCACTTT
j_call: TRBJ2-1; v_call: TRBV3-1; d_call: -; clone_size: -; cdr3_aa: CASSQGGTQFF; cdr3_nt: TGTGCCAGCAGCCAGGGTGGGACCCAGTTCTTC
j_call: TRBJ2-6; v_call: TRBV11-2; d_call: -; clone_size: -; cdr3_aa: CASSLVYTSGANVLTF; cdr3_nt: TGTGCCAGCAGCTTAGTCTACACCTCTGGGGCCAACGTCCTGACTTTC
j_call: TRBJ2-7; v_call: TRBV7-9; d_call: -; clone_size: many; cdr3_aa: CASSSTTGAYEQYF; cdr3_nt: TGTGCCAGCAGCTCGACGACAGGAGCCTACGAGCAGTACTTC
j_call: TRBJ2-5; v_call: TRBV9; d_call: TRBD2; clone_size: many; cdr3_aa: CASSVYSGGAAETQYF; cdr3_nt: TGTGCCAGCAGCGTATATTCCGGGGGGGCCGCTGAGACCCAGTACTTC
j_call: TRBJ2-7; v_call: TRBV7-2; d_call: -; clone_size: many; cdr3_aa: CASSFQGEGSYEQYF; cdr3_nt: TGTGCCAGCAGCTTCCAGGGGGAGGGCTCCTACGAGCAGTACTTC
j_call: TRBJ1-5; v_call: TRBV6-6; d_call: -; clone_size: few; cdr3_aa: CASSYSKAGAGQPQHF; cdr3_nt: TGTGCCAGCAGTTACTCGAAGGCAGGGGCCGGTCAGCCCCAGCATTTT
j_call: TRBJ2-1; v_call: TRBV7-2; d_call: -; clone_size: -; cdr3_aa: CASSFRDHNEQFF; cdr3_nt: TGTGCCAGCAGCTTTCGGGACCACAATGAGCAGTTCTTC
j_call: TRBJ1-5; v_call: TRBV12-3/TRBV12-4; d_call: -; clone_size: -; cdr3_aa: CASSFEQQGIGQPQHF; cdr3_nt: TGTGCCAGCAGTTTTGAGCAACAGGGAATTGGTCAGCCCCAGCATTTT
j_call: TRBJ1-1; v_call: TRBV30; d_call: -; clone_size: few; cdr3_aa: CAWSVGGLNTEAFF; cdr3_nt: TGTGCCTGGAGTGTCGGGGGGCTGAACACTGAAGCTTTCTTT
j_call: TRBJ1-4; v_call: TRBV9; d_call: -; clone_size: -; cdr3_aa: CASSVAGGTNEKLFF; cdr3_nt: TGTGCCAGCAGCGTAGCCGGGGGAACTAATGAAAAACTGTTTTTT
j_call: TRBJ2-3; v_call: TRBV7-2; d_call: TRBD2; clone_size: many; cdr3_aa: CASSLNGLVTDTQYF; cdr3_nt: TGTGCCAGCAGCTTAAACGGACTAGTCACAGATACGCAGTATTTT
j_call: TRBJ2-7; v_call: TRBV27; d_call: -; clone_size: many; cdr3_aa: CASSLSFGGTSQTYEQYF; cdr3_nt: TGTGCCAGCAGTTTATCGTTTGGGGGGACGAGTCAGACCTACGAGCAGTACTTC
j_call: TRBJ1-5; v_call: TRBV20-1; d_call: -; clone_size: -; cdr3_aa: CSARDQVIEPQHF; cdr3_nt: TGCAGTGCTAGGGACCAGGTAATCGAGCCCCAGCATTTT
j_call: TRBJ1-4; v_call: TRBV29-1; d_call: -; clone_size: many; cdr3_aa: CSVVGGGTEKLFF; cdr3_nt: TGCAGCGTTGTAGGAGGGGGGACTGAAAAACTGTTTTTT
j_call: TRBJ2-4; v_call: TRBV20-1; d_call: TRBD1; clone_size: few; cdr3_aa: CSATRQGKIQYF; cdr3_nt: TGCAGTGCAACCCGACAGGGAAAGATTCAGTACTTC
j_call: TRBJ2-2; v_call: TRBV10-3; d_call: -; clone_size: -; cdr3_aa: CAISDSGRLNTGELFF; cdr3_nt: TGTGCCATCAGTGATTCGGGACGGCTGAACACCGGGGAGCTGTTTTTT
j_call: TRBJ2-2; v_call: TRBV20-1; d_call: -; clone_size: -; cdr3_aa: CSARDWKINTGELFF; cdr3_nt: TGCAGTGCTAGAGACTGGAAGATCAACACCGGGGAGCTGTTTTTT
j_call: TRBJ2-5; v_call: TRBV7-8; d_call: TRBD1; clone_size: -; cdr3_aa: CVGSSGTGEETQYF; cdr3_nt: TGTGTCGGCAGCTCCGGGACAGGGGAAGAGACCCAGTACTTC
j_call: TRBJ1-2; v_call: TRBV12-3/TRBV12-4; d_call: -; clone_size: few; cdr3_aa: CASSLRAGTNYGYTF; cdr3_nt: TGTGCCAGCAGTTTAAGGGCAGGCACGAACTATGGCTACACCTTC
j_call: TRBJ2-5; v_call: TRBV20-1; d_call: TRBD2; clone_size: -; cdr3_aa: CSASPISGGAQETQYF; cdr3_nt: TGCAGTGCTAGCCCGATTAGCGGGGGGGCCCAAGAGACCCAGTACTTC
j_call: TRBJ2-2; v_call: TRBV7-3; d_call: -; clone_size: -; cdr3_aa: CASSLYPGPNPNGELFF; cdr3_nt: TGTGCCAGCAGCTTATATCCCGGGCCCAATCCCAACGGGGAGCTGTTTTTT
j_call: TRBJ2-5; v_call: TRBV6-5; d_call: TRBD1; clone_size: many; cdr3_aa: CASSRQGEETQYF; cdr3_nt: TGTGCCAGCAGTAGACAGGGGGAAGAGACCCAGTACTTC
j_call: TRBJ2-7; v_call: TRBV12-3/TRBV12-4; d_call: -; clone_size: few; cdr3_aa: CASSFSGFYEQYF; cdr3_nt: TGTGCCAGCAGTTTCTCCGGTTTCTACGAGCAGTACTTC
j_call: TRBJ1-2; v_call: TRBV6-6; d_call: -; clone_size: few; cdr3_aa: CASTDDRNYGYTF; cdr3_nt: TGTGCCAGCACTGACGACAGGAACTATGGCTACACCTTC
j_call: TRBJ1-1; v_call: TRBV6-2/TRBV6-3; d_call: -; clone_size: -; cdr3_aa: CASLKGSGVPEAFF; cdr3_nt: TGTGCCAGCCTAAAGGGGAGTGGGGTCCCTGAAGCTTTCTTT
j_call: TRBJ2-7; v_call: TRBV14; d_call: -; clone_size: many; cdr3_aa: CASSQHRVVSYEQYF; cdr3_nt: TGTGCCAGCAGCCAACACAGGGTGGTCTCCTACGAGCAGTACTTC
j_call: TRBJ2-2; v_call: TRBV4-3; d_call: -; clone_size: -; cdr3_aa: CASSQPGLSNTGELFF; cdr3_nt: TGCGCCAGCAGCCAACCGGGACTGTCGAACACCGGGGAGCTGTTTTTT
j_call: TRBJ2-5; v_call: TRBV20-1; d_call: TRBD2; clone_size: many; cdr3_aa: CSAQRDSQETQYF; cdr3_nt: TGCAGTGCTCAGCGGGACTCCCAAGAGACCCAGTACTTC
j_call: TRBJ1-1; v_call: TRBV7-2; d_call: -; clone_size: few; cdr3_aa: CASSLMGRGGPTEAFF; cdr3_nt: TGTGCCAGCAGCTTAATGGGCCGAGGGGGTCCCACTGAAGCTTTCTTT
j_call: TRBJ1-4; v_call: TRBV28; d_call: -; clone_size: -; cdr3_aa: CASSRTDDNEKRFF; cdr3_nt: TGTGCCAGCAGTCGGACAGATGATAATGAAAAACGGTTTTTT
j_call: TRBJ1-5; v_call: TRBV6-1; d_call: -; clone_size: many; cdr3_aa: CASSETSRSNQPQHF; cdr3_nt: TGTGCCAGCAGTGAAACATCACGTAGCAATCAGCCCCAGCATTTT
j_call: TRBJ2-4; v_call: TRBV4-1; d_call: -; clone_size: many; cdr3_aa: CASSQDQASGGVAKNIQYF; cdr3_nt: TGCGCCAGCAGCCAAGATCAAGCGTCAGGGGGGGTGGCCAAAAACATTCAGTACTTC
j_call: TRBJ2-7; v_call: TRBV2; d_call: -; clone_size: -; cdr3_aa: CASSDGSAGPYEQYF; cdr3_nt: TGTGCCAGCAGCGATGGGTCTGCGGGCCCCTACGAGCAGTACTTC
j_call: TRBJ1-6; v_call: TRBV5-6; d_call: TRBD1; clone_size: many; cdr3_aa: CASNNRGPNNSPLHF; cdr3_nt: TGTGCCAGCAACAACAGGGGTCCTAATAATTCACCCCTCCACTTT
j_call: TRBJ2-1; v_call: TRBV29-1; d_call: -; clone_size: -; cdr3_aa: CSAGLQNNNEQFF; cdr3_nt: TGCAGCGCCGGACTACAAAATAACAATGAGCAGTTCTTC